This is a list of T cell receptor beta chains from one sample in a study of cytomegalovirus exposure and HLA in healthy donors. Some clones are missing from TCRdb's copy, which holds only in-frame ones; the method was immunoSEQ multiplex PCR. The table for this sample gives 150,000 to 200,000 clones. The sequencing sample was made of PBMCs. Source of these receptors: a woman aged 60-70 years in good health and CMV-seronegative. CDR3s leave out the opening cysteine and the closing phenylalanine or tryptophan. Fields, in order: CDR3 protein, J gene, V gene.

ASLKGVTGNTIY TRBJ1-3 TRBV6-1
SVGRTSGSEQY TRBJ2-7 TRBV29-1
ASSLSPGTQTNYGYT TRBJ1-2 TRBV19
ASRDQGTYSNQPQH TRBJ1-5 TRBV19
ASRSDIGAF TRBJ1-1 TRBV5-1
ASSSPTREAYEQY TRBJ2-7 TRBV7-9
ASSQRRQALYNEQF TRBJ2-1 TRBV7-2
ASSVSPSGSTGGQF TRBJ2-1 TRBV9
ASSATGTGAYEQY TRBJ2-7 TRBV7-3
ASKLRSSYNEQF TRBJ2-1 TRBV6-5
ASSLYTGTGKNYGYT TRBJ1-2 TRBV5-4
ASSLVGVAEAF TRBJ1-1 TRBV5-1
ASCRQGDQETQY TRBJ2-5 TRBV2
ASSLRQGVYNEQF TRBJ2-1 TRBV5-4
ASREVRGNQPQH TRBJ1-5 TRBV2
ASSEYKRLGRTGELV TRBJ2-2 TRBV25-1
ASSSTGRAYEQY TRBJ2-7 TRBV27
SVSSGQNYGYT TRBJ1-2 TRBV29-1
ASRNTISPLH TRBJ1-6 TRBV25-1
ASSYGWAGEQY TRBJ2-7 TRBV6-5
ASSEGGGVYEQY TRBJ2-7 TRBV9
ASSTRNEQF TRBJ2-1 TRBV9
ASSLNSYNEQF TRBJ2-1 TRBV5-6
ASSPRGGGGPDEQY TRBJ2-7 TRBV7-8
ASSLGTGTGNTIY TRBJ1-3 TRBV5-1
ASSPGLQGNYGYT TRBJ1-2 TRBV18
ASSESSGGFGTDTQY TRBJ2-3 TRBV6-1
ASSGGTYNEQF TRBJ2-1 TRBV5-4
ASSYDKNTEAF TRBJ1-1 TRBV5-1
ASRDRGSYSNQPQH TRBJ1-5 TRBV19
ASSGVNRPSSGANVLT TRBJ2-6 TRBV2
ASSLRPTLGLTNTEAF TRBJ1-1 TRBV7-3
ASSGGTVGSYEQY TRBJ2-7 TRBV25-1
ASSVTQENEQF TRBJ2-1 TRBV27
ASREQGNGELF TRBJ2-2 TRBV2
ASSLGVGTSDQETQY TRBJ2-5 TRBV4-1
ASKTSGYNEQF TRBJ2-1 TRBV10-2
ASSLTSGPGEAF TRBJ1-1 TRBV4-1
ASSDRGLSNEKLF TRBJ1-4 TRBV25-1